This T cell receptor beta chain stems from a study of patients and donors after allogeneic stem cell transplantation. TCRdb fed the RT-PCR reads into MiXCR, producing one record per CDR3 protein. The sample lists 200,000 to 250,000 distinct CDR3 sequences, about 37% occurring once. After removal of 2 bases from V and 6 bases from J, the junction contained 7 bases not matched to a gene. The CDR3 has 16 residues. Germline values: CDR1 MGHRA, CDR2 YSYEKL. Sequencing input: blood, either unsorted or a sorted T cell fraction (not recorded which). The chain recombines TRBV4-1 with TRBJ1-5; 10 bases are shared with TRBD1. The clonotype comes from a human donor who was either an allogeneic HSCT recipient or a stem cell or donor lymphocyte infusion donor (not recorded which). It is not recorded whose cells these are; they may come from a transplant donor. In DNA, the CDR3 is TGCGCCAGCAGCCAAACGGGACAGGGGTATAGTCAGCCCCAGCATTTT. Its translation is CASSQTGQGYSQPQHF.